These T cell receptor beta chains were read from a single sample in a study of beta chain features in type 1 diabetes. The assay was immunoSEQ multiplex PCR, and TCRdb's table has in-frame clones only and misses some. The data contain about half a million clones, over 25% of them singletons. Sequences were obtained from naive CD4+ T cells from blood. Source of these receptors: a man between 18 and 35 years old in good health. Each CDR3 is given with its conserved first and last residue. D genes are given only for firm matches. Only part of the rows carry a size: once, few, many, or a class if the clone is expanded.

>TRBV23-1|-|-|TRBJ2-1
TGCGCCAGCAGTCAATCAGATCGCCAGTCCTACAATGAGCAGTTCTTC
CASSQSDRQSYNEQFF
>TRBV18|few|TRBD1|TRBJ2-7
TGTGCCAGCTCGCCACAGGGGGCGGGGTACGAGCAGTACTTC
CASSPQGAGYEQYF
>TRBV14|few|TRBD2|TRBJ2-5
TGTGCCAGCAGCCACCTTAGCGGGAGGCTGGAGACCCAGTACTTC
CASSHLSGRLETQYF
>TRBV10-3|few|TRBD1|TRBJ2-2
TGTGCCATCAAGGGACAGGCCCCAAGGGAGCTGTTTTTT
CAIKGQAPRELFF
>TRBV9|few|TRBD2|TRBJ2-7
TGTGCCAGCAGCGTAGGACTAGCAGACTACGAGCAGTACTTC
CASSVGLADYEQYF
>TRBV29-1|few|-|TRBJ2-4
TGCAGCGTTGGTGACAGGAGAATTCAGTACTTC
CSVGDRRIQYF
>TRBV5-1|-|-|TRBJ2-7
TGCGCCAGCAGCTTGGAGGGACGGACATTGGGGGAGCAGTACTTC
CASSLEGRTLGEQYF
>TRBV5-1|-|-|TRBJ2-1
TGCGCCAGCAGCTTGGGAAGACAGAATGAGCAGTTCTTC
CASSLGRQNEQFF
>TRBV4-3|-|-|TRBJ2-3
TGCGCCAGCAGCCAAGTCGCCAGGATAGGCACAGATACGCAGTATTTT
CASSQVARIGTDTQYF
>TRBV7-3|-|-|TRBJ2-7
TGTGCCAGCAGCTTAACTAGCTCCTACGAGCAGTACTTC
CASSLTSSYEQYF
>TRBV7-9|few|-|TRBJ2-1
TGTGCCAGCAGCTTTACGGGACTCGACAATGAGCAGTTCTTC
CASSFTGLDNEQFF
>TRBV4-1|-|-|TRBJ1-2
TGCGCCAGCAGCCGGATCGGGCTCTTGGACGATGGCTACACCTTC
CASSRIGLLDDGYTF
>TRBV11-2|-|TRBD2|TRBJ2-1
TGTGCCAGCAGCTTCCTGGCTAGCGGGTGGTTGGCAATCTACAATGAGCAGTTCTTC
CASSFLASGWLAIYNEQFF
>TRBV30|few|TRBD1|TRBJ2-5
TGTGCCTTCTCCCTACCGGGACAGACGAGAGAGACCCAGTACTTC
CAFSLPGQTRETQYF
>TRBV9|few|TRBD2|TRBJ2-1
TGTGCCAGCAGTTCAAGCGGGGTGAGCTCCTACAATGAGCAGTTCTTC
CASSSSGVSSYNEQFF
>TRBV11-2|-|-|TRBJ2-1
TGTGCCAGCAGATCCAGGGGTCTGAACTCCTACAATGAGCAGTTCTTC
CASRSRGLNSYNEQFF
>TRBV28|few|TRBD2|TRBJ2-7
TGTGCCAGCAGGACTAGCGCTCTCTACGAGCAGTACTTC
CASRTSALYEQYF
>TRBV6-1|few|TRBD2|TRBJ2-1
TGTGCCAGCACTCGGGAGGTGCAGTGGGTCGTCTTC
CASTREVQWVVF
>TRBV5-1|-|TRBD2|TRBJ2-7
TGCGCCAGCAGCTCGGAGACTAGCGGGAGGACTAATGAGCAGTACTTC
CASSSETSGRTNEQYF
>TRBV25-1|-|TRBD2|TRBJ2-5
TGTGCCAGCAGTGCCTACTCCGGGGGGGCTTGGGAGACCCAGTACTTC
CASSAYSGGAWETQYF
>TRBV7-8|few|TRBD2|TRBJ2-3
TGTGCCAGCAGCCCCACACTAGCGGGAAGCACAGATACGCAGTATTTT
CASSPTLAGSTDTQYF
>TRBV29-1|few|TRBD1|TRBJ2-6
TGCAGCGTTGTTGTGGACAGGGGGGCCAACGTCCTGACTTTC
CSVVVDRGANVLTF
>TRBV28|-|-|TRBJ1-5
TGTGCCAGCAGTTTATGGGATGGGAATCAGCCCCAGCATTTT
CASSLWDGNQPQHF
>TRBV7-8|few|-|TRBJ2-5
TGTGCCAGCGCTACCCCGGAGACCCAGTACTTC
CASATPETQYF
>TRBV7-6|-|-|TRBJ2-5
TGTGCCAGCAGCTTAGTCCCCAGGCGAGAAGAGACCCAGTACTTC
CASSLVPRREETQYF
>TRBV20-1|-|-|TRBJ1-1
TGCAGTGCTACGATGGTGACTGAAGCTTTCTTT
CSATMVTEAFF
>TRBV5-1|-|TRBD2|TRBJ2-7
TGCGCCAGCAGCTCGGGACTAGCGGAGACCTACGAGCAGTACTTC
CASSSGLAETYEQYF
>TRBV5-6|few|-|TRBJ2-5
TGTGCCAGCAGATACGGGACACTTCGGGAGACCCAGTACTTC
CASRYGTLRETQYF
>TRBV30|once|-|TRBJ1-1
TGTGCCTGGAGTACCCGGGCCAGGAACACTGAAGCTTTCTTT
CAWSTRARNTEAFF
>TRBV14|-|TRBD1|TRBJ1-1
TGTGCCAGCAGCCGGGACAGGGAGACTGAAGCTTTCTTT
CASSRDRETEAFF
>TRBV5-1|-|-|TRBJ1-1
TGCGCCAGCAGCTTGGTGACGTCGAACACTGAAGCTTTCTTT
CASSLVTSNTEAFF
>TRBV13|-|-|TRBJ2-7
TGTGCCAGCAGCTTAACAGGGACGACCGAGCAGTACTTC
CASSLTGTTEQYF
>TRBV9|few|-|TRBJ2-1
TGTGCCAGCAGTGGGGGGATTGCCTACAATGAGCAGTTCTTC
CASSGGIAYNEQFF
>TRBV29-1|-|TRBD1|TRBJ2-3
TGCAGCGTTGAAGGGGGACAGGGAGGTTTTACAGATACGCAGTATTTT
CSVEGGQGGFTDTQYF
>TRBV14|-|-|TRBJ2-1
TGTGCCAGCAGCCAAGGCTTAGCCCCCTACAATGAGCAGTTCTTC
CASSQGLAPYNEQFF
>TRBV30|few|-|TRBJ1-5
TGTGCCTGGAGTGGTGGGGGGCCGGAGCCCCAGCATTTT
CAWSGGGPEPQHF
>TRBV6-4|-|-|TRBJ2-6
TGTGCCAGCAGTTCGCGCTCTGGGGCCAACGTCCTGACTTTC
CASSSRSGANVLTF
>TRBV7-2|-|TRBD2|TRBJ2-5
TGTGCCAGCAGCTTTAGCGGGAGGGCGGAGACCCAGTACTTC
CASSFSGRAETQYF
>TRBV10-3|-|TRBD2|TRBJ2-1
TGTGCCATCAGTGGAGCCACTAGCGGGAGTTACTTTTCCTCCTACAATGAGCAGTTCTTC
CAISGATSGSYFSSYNEQFF
>TRBV9|-|-|TRBJ2-1
TGTGCCAGCAGCGTAGCCGACCGATACAATGAGCAGTTCTTC
CASSVADRYNEQFF
>TRBV30|-|TRBD1|TRBJ1-3
TGTGCCTGGAGCAGGGGGACTGGAAACACCATATATTTT
CAWSRGTGNTIYF
>TRBV13|-|TRBD1|TRBJ2-5
TGTGCCAGCAGCTTACGTACAGGGGGCATTGAGACCCAGTACTTC
CASSLRTGGIETQYF
>TRBV2|few|TRBD2|TRBJ2-1
TGTGCCAGCGGTCTGACTAGCGGATACAATGAGCAGTTCTTC
CASGLTSGYNEQFF
>TRBV6-6|-|TRBD1|TRBJ2-7
TGTGCCAGCAGTTACCGGGACAGAGACTACGAGCAGTACTTC
CASSYRDRDYEQYF
>TRBV11-2|-|-|TRBJ2-1
TGTGCCAGCACCCCCTCGCGAGCGTCCAATGAGCAGTTCTTC
CASTPSRASNEQFF
>TRBV27|-|-|TRBJ2-7
TGTGCCAGCAGTTTATCGGCAGGGATCACCTACGAGCAGTACTTC
CASSLSAGITYEQYF
>TRBV30|-|-|TRBJ1-5
TGTGCCTGGAGCTTAAGCAATCAGCCCCAGCATTTT
CAWSLSNQPQHF